The T cell receptor beta chain under discussion was sequenced for a study of T cells in Graves' hyperthyroidism and ophthalmopathy. The CDR3 regions of TCR beta were amplified from RNA transcripts. HTBI primers were used for first-round RT-PCR of the TCR CDR3. TCRdb re-called the multiplex PCR reads with MiXCR, one entry per CDR3 protein. Of 600,000 to 750,000 distinct CDR3 sequences detected, 17% appear once; the ten largest clones hold 15% to 19%. Between the trimmed V and J ends, which lost 9 bases and 1 base, there was a span of 14 bases. The CDR3 is 14 amino acids. The table lists this clonotype with many counts.

Sequencing was done on a sample of blood. V usage is TRBV12-3 or TRBV12-4 and J usage is TRBJ2-3, with TRBD2 as a possible D gene (5 bases). The receptor's source is a man in his fifties or sixties with Graves' hyperthyroidism. The CDR3 nucleotides are TGTGCCAGTGTGGACCGGACTGGCACAGATACGCAGTATTTT. As protein: CASVDRTGTDTQYF.